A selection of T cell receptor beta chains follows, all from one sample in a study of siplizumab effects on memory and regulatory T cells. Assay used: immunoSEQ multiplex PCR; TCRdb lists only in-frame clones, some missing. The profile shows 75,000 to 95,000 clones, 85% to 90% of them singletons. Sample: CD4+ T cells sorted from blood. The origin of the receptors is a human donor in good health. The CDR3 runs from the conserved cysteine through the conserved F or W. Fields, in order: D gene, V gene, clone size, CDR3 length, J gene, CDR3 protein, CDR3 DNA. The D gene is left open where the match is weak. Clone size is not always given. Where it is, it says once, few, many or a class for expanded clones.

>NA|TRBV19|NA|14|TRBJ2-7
CASSRDRYSYEQYF
TGTGCCAGTAGTAGGGACCGTTACTCCTACGAGCAGTACTTC
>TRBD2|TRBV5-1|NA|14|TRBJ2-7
CASSQGGSPYEQYF
TGCGCCAGCAGCCAGGGCGGGAGCCCCTACGAGCAGTACTTC
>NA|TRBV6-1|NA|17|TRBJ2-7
CASSEEAGGTASYEQYF
TGTGCCAGCAGTGAAGAGGCGGGCGGGACAGCCTCCTACGAGCAGTACTTC
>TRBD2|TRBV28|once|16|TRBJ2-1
CASSGSGSIAYNEQFF
TGTGCCAGCAGCGGAAGCGGGAGTATCGCCTACAATGAGCAGTTCTTC
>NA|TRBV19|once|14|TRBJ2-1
CASKRLRDHNEQFF
TGTGCCAGTAAGCGTTTGCGGGACCACAATGAGCAGTTCTTC
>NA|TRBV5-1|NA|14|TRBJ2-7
CASSLQVPTYEQYF
TGCGCCAGCAGCTTACAGGTTCCCACCTACGAGCAGTACTTC
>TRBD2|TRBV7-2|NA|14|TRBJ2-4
CASSPGAASGSRYF
TGTGCCAGCAGCCCCGGGGCGGCTAGCGGGAGTAGGTACTTC
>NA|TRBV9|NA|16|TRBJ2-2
CASSVGTDPFTGELFF
TGTGCCAGCAGCGTAGGTACAGACCCCTTCACCGGGGAGCTGTTTTTT
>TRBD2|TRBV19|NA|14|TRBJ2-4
CASRLAGGKNIQYF
TGTGCCAGTCGACTAGCGGGAGGGAAAAACATTCAGTACTTC
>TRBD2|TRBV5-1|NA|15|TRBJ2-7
CASSATSGSRYEQYF
TGCGCCAGCAGCGCGACTAGCGGGAGTAGGTACGAGCAGTACTTC
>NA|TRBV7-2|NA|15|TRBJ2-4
CASNFRWGFRNIQYF
TGTGCCAGCAACTTCAGATGGGGCTTTCGGAACATTCAGTACTTC
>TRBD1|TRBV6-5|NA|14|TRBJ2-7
CASRSGGRSYEQYF
TGTGCCAGCAGGTCAGGGGGACGTTCCTACGAGCAGTACTTC
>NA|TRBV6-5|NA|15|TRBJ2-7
CASSYSRAVTVEQYF
TGTGCCAGCAGTTACTCTAGAGCGGTGACGGTCGAGCAGTACTTC
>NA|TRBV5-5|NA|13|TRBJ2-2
CASSLAPEGELFF
TGTGCCAGCAGCTTGGCCCCGGAGGGGGAGCTGTTTTTT
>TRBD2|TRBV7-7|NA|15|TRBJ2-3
CASSPTSGRADTQYF
TGTGCTAGCAGCCCCACTAGCGGGAGGGCAGATACGCAGTATTTT
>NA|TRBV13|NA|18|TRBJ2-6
CASTPRRDNRPGANVLTF
TGTGCCAGCACCCCCCGCCGGGACAATCGACCTGGGGCCAACGTCCTGACTTTC
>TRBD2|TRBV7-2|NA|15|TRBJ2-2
CASRWTSGNTGELFF
TGTGCCAGCAGGTGGACTAGCGGAAACACCGGGGAGCTGTTTTTT
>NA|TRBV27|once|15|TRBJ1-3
CASSPLLGSGNTIYF
TGTGCCAGCAGTCCGCTCTTAGGCTCTGGAAACACCATATATTTT
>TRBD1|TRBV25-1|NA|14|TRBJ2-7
CASSEDRGGYEQYF
TGTGCCAGCTCAGAAGACAGGGGAGGCTACGAGCAGTACTTC
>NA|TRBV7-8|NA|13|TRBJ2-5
CASSIGGGETQYF
TGTGCCAGCAGCATCGGTGGGGGGGAGACCCAGTACTTC
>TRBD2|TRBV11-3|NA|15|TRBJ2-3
CASSSVAGGAGTQYF
TGTGCCAGCAGCAGCGTAGCGGGAGGGGCGGGTACGCAGTATTTT
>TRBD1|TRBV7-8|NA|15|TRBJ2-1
CASSTRTGPYNEQFF
TGTGCCAGCAGCACCCGGACAGGCCCGTACAATGAGCAGTTCTTC
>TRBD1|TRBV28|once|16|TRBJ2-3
CASSLLPGQGGDTQYF
TGTGCCAGCAGTTTGCTGCCGGGACAGGGTGGAGATACGCAGTATTTT
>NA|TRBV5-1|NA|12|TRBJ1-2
CASSFGTDGYTF
TGCGCCAGCAGCTTCGGGACGGATGGCTACACCTTC
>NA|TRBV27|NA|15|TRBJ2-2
CASSLDNRDTGELFF
TGTGCCAGCAGTTTAGACAACCGGGACACCGGGGAGCTGTTTTTT
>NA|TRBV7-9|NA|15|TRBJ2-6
CASSLAGEGANVLTF
TGTGCCAGCAGCTTAGCAGGGGAAGGGGCCAACGTCCTGACTTTC
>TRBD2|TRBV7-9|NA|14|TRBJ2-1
CASRALAGVNEQFF
TGTGCCAGCAGAGCACTAGCGGGAGTGAATGAGCAGTTCTTC
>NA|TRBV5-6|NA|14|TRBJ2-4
CASSSRTAQNIQYF
TGTGCCAGCAGCTCCCGGACAGCTCAAAACATTCAGTACTTC
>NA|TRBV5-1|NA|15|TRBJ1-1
CASSSGQLMNTEAFF
TGCGCCAGCAGCTCAGGACAGCTCATGAACACTGAAGCTTTCTTT
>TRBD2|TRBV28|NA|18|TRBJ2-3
CASSRTSGRAGTTDTQYF
TGTGCCAGCAGTCGGACTAGCGGGAGGGCCGGGACTACAGATACGCAGTATTTT
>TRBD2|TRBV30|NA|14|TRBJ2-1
CAWTSGRVTNEQFF
TGTGCCTGGACTAGCGGGAGGGTAACCAATGAGCAGTTCTTC
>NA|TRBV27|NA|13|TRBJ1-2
CASSFGRGQGYTF
TGTGCCAGCAGTTTTGGGCGGGGTCAGGGCTACACCTTC
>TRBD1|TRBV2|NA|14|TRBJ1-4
CASRTGTGIEKLFF
TGTGCCAGCAGAACCGGGACAGGGATCGAAAAACTGTTTTTT
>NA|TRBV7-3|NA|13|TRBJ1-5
CASSQTPNQPQHF
TGTGCCAGCAGCCAGACACCTAATCAGCCCCAGCATTTT
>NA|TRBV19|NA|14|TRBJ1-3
CASRLDRPGNTIYF
TGTGCCAGTAGACTTGACAGGCCTGGAAACACCATATATTTT
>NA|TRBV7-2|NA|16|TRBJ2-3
CASSLAKDLTTDTQYF
TGTGCCAGCAGCTTAGCGAAGGACCTAACCACAGATACGCAGTATTTT
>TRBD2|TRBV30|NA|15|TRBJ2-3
CASTIKTSGLNTQYF
TGTGCCTCCACTATCAAGACTAGCGGGCTGAATACGCAGTATTTT
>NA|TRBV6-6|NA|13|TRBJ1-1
CASSYEGNTEAFF
TGTGCCAGCAGTTACGAAGGGAACACTGAAGCTTTCTTT
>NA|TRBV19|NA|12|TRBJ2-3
CASTGDTDTQYF
TGTGCCAGCACAGGAGACACAGATACGCAGTATTTT
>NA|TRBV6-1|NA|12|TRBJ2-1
CASSEGFNEQFF
TGTGCCAGCAGTGAAGGGTTCAATGAGCAGTTCTTC
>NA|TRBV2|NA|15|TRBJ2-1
CASSPGGFTYNEQFF
TGTGCCAGCAGCCCTGGGGGTTTTACCTACAATGAGCAGTTCTTC
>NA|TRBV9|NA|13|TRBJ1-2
CASSVGFGAGYTF
TGTGCCAGCAGCGTAGGGTTTGGGGCTGGCTACACCTTC
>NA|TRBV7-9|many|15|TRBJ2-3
CASSLQGASTDTQYF
TGTGCCAGCAGCCTGCAGGGAGCGAGCACAGATACGCAGTATTTT
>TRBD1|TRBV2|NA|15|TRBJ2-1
CASSPDRASYNEQFF
TGTGCCAGCAGTCCGGACAGGGCATCCTACAATGAGCAGTTCTTC
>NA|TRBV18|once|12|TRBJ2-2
CASSPRDGELFF
TGTGCCAGCTCACCACGGGACGGGGAGCTGTTTTTT
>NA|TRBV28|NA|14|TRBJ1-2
CASSPPGTSDGYTF
TGTGCCAGCAGTCCCCCCGGGACATCGGACGGCTACACCTTC
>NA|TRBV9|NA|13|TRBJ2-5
CASSLGLAETQYF
TGTGCCAGCAGCCTGGGGCTAGCGGAGACCCAGTACTTC
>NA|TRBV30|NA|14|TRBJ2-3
CAWETEAGTDTQYF
TGTGCCTGGGAGACGGAAGCAGGCACAGATACGCAGTATTTT
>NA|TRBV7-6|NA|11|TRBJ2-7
CASSLRGEQYF
TGTGCCAGCAGCTTAAGGGGGGAGCAGTACTTC
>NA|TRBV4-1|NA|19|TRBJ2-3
CASSQDPGGGKAIPDTQYF
TGCGCCAGCAGCCAAGATCCGGGCGGAGGGAAGGCGATCCCAGATACGCAGTATTTT